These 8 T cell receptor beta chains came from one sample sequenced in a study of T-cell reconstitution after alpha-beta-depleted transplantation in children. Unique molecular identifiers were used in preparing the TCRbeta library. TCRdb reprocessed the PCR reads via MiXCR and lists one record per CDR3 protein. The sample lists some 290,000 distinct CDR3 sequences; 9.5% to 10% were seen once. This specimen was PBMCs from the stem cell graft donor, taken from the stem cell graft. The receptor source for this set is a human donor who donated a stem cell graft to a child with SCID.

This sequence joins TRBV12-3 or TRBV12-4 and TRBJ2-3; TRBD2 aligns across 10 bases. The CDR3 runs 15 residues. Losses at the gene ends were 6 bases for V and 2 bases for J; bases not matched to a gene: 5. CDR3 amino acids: CASSPSGGVTDTQYF. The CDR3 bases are TGTGCCAGCAGCCCTAGCGGGGGAGTCACAGATACGCAGTATTTT.

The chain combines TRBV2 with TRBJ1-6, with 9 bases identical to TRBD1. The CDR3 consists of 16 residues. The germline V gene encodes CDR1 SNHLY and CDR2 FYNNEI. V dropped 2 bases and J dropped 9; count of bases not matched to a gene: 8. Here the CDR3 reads CASSESGQGSGSPLHF. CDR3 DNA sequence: TGTGCCAGCAGTGAATCCGGACAGGGGAGTGGTTCACCCCTCCACTTT.

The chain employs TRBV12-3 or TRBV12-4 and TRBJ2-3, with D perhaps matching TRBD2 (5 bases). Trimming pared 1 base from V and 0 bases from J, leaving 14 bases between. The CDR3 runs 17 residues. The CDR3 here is CASSLGLASASTDTQYF. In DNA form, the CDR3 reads TGTGCCAGCAGTTTAGGGCTAGCAAGCGCTAGCACAGATACGCAGTATTTT.

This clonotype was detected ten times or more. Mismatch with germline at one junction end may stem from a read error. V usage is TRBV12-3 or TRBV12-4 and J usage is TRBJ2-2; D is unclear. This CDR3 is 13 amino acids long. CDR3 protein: CASSLEVTGELFF. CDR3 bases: TGTGCCAGCAGCTTAGAGGTCACCGGGGAGCTGTTTTTT.

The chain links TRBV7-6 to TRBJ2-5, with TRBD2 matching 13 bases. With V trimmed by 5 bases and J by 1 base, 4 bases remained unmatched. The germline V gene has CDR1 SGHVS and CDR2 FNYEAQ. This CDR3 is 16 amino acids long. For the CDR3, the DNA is TGTGCCAGCAGCCCTCGGACTAGCGGGAGCCAAGAGACCCAGTACTTC. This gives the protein CASSPRTSGSQETQYF. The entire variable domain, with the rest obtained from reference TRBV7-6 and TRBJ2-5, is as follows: GAGVSQSPRYKVTKRGQDVALRCDPISGHVSLYWYRQALGQGPEFLTYFNYEAQQDKSGLPNDRFSAERPEGSISTLTIQRTEQRDSAMYRCASSPRTSGSQETQYFGPGTRLLVL.

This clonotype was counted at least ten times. The DNA for the CDR3 is TGCGCCAGCAGTTATTCGGGCCCGCCACGGGATACGCAGTATTTT. Amino acid sequence: CASSYSGPPRDTQYF. The V and J genes are TRBV5-1 and TRBJ2-3; D is unclear. V lost 5 bases to trimming and J lost 6 bases, with 19 bases between them. Germline CDR1 reads SGHRS; CDR2 reads YFSETQ. The CDR3 length is 15 residues.

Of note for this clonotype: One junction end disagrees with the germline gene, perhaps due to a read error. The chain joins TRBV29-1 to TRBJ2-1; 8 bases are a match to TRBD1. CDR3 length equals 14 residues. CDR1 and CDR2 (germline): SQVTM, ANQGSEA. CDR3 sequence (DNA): TGCAGCGTTAAAGACAGGGGTCCCTACAATGAGCAGTTCTTC. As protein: CSVKDRGPYNEQFF.

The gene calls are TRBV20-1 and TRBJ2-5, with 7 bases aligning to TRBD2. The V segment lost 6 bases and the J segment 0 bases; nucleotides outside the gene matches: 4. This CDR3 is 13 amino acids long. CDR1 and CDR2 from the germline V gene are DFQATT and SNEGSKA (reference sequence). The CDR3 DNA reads TGCAGTGCGCCAGCGGGATACCAAGAGACCCAGTACTTC. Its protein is CSAPAGYQETQYF.